The sequence of this TCR beta chain was determined in a study of T cells expressing NK-cell markers. Study overall: Each TCR beta repertoire originated in sorted T cells that were CD3+CD56+NKG2C+, CD3+CD56+NKG2C- or CD3+CD56-NKG2C+.

TCRdb reprocessed the 5' RACE reads and keeps a single row for each CDR3 protein, giving no DNA. There are about 370,000 distinct CDR3 sequences in the sample, with 9.5% to 12% held by the top ten. Points from the study as a whole: The CD3+CD56-NKG2C+ fraction of a handful of donors was also led by these clonotypes. HCMV specificity of expanded NKG2C+ T cell clones remained unclear.

Note on this clonotype: Its specificity is not known.

Germline V CDR1 and CDR2: SGHVS, FQNEAQ. This CDR3 spans 13 amino acids. Sequencing input: blood T cells: a sorted CD56 or NKG2C T cell subset, CD4+ or CD8+ T cells, or bulk PBMC T cells (not recorded which). The chain uses TRBV7-8 and TRBJ2-1; lacking DNA, the TRBD2 call made by TCRdb goes unchecked. The source of this sequence is a woman aged 45-65 years in good health. CDR3: CASSPGLAREQFF.